Presented here are 22 T cell receptor beta chains from one specimen sequenced in a study of T-cell reconstitution after alpha-beta-depleted transplantation in children. Unique molecular identifiers were incorporated when the TCRbeta library was constructed. MiXCR was run by TCRdb on the PCR reads, yielding one entry per CDR3 protein. The sample has some 460,000 distinct CDR3 sequences, under 20% seen once. The material sequenced was PBMCs, mostly from graft donor cells, taken 360 days after TCRalphabeta/CD19-depleted stem cell transplant. The receptors stem from a boy in the first two years of life who had a stem cell transplant for Wiskott-Aldrich syndrome, so the T cells may come from the graft donor.

This clonotype occurred a few times. This rearrangement joins TRBV20-1 to TRBJ2-1; D is unclear. V lost 0 bases and J lost 7, with 16 bases in between. The CDR3 extends over 15 amino acids. Germline V gene sequence: CDR1 DFQATT, CDR2 SNEGSKA (reference sequence). The CDR3 is CSARDRAGPANEQFF. The DNA for the CDR3 is TGCAGTGCTAGAGATCGGGCAGGACCTGCTAATGAGCAGTTCTTC.

DNA for the CDR3: TGTGCCAGCAGGACAGGAGGGAAAGAGACCCAGTACTTC. Protein: CASRTGGKETQYF. The chain uses TRBV28 and TRBJ2-5, with D perhaps being TRBD1 or TRBD2 (6 bases each). The CDR3 extends over 13 amino acids. Trimming took off 6 bases at V and 3 bases at J, with 11 bases between the two ends. From germline, CDR1 is MDHEN and CDR2 SYDVKM.

This chain connects TRBV12-3 or TRBV12-4 to TRBJ2-4; D unclear. The CDR3 runs 15 residues. V was clipped by 2 bases and J by 0 bases, with 8 bases between them. The CDR3, as DNA: TGTGCCAGCAGTTTAATGCAGGTAGCCAAAAACATTCAGTACTTC. Its protein product is CASSLMQVAKNIQYF.

This clonotype has more than one count but fewer than ten. The V gene is TRBV19, the J gene TRBJ2-1; 7 bases are shared with TRBD1. V dropped 5 bases and J dropped 13; count of bases not matched to a gene: 5. The CDR3 consists of 11 residues. The germline V gene has CDR1 LNHDA and CDR2 SQIVND (reference sequence). CDR3 nucleotides: TGTGCCAGTAGTGACCGGGACAGACAGTTCTTC. Translated, it gives CASSDRDRQFF.

The chain uses TRBV3-1 and TRBJ2-1, with D perhaps TRBD1 or TRBD2 (5 bases each). Trimming removed 3 bases from V and 10 bases from J, with 16 bases in between. Germline CDR1 reads LGHDT; CDR2 reads YNNKEL (reference sequence). This CDR3 is 14 amino acids long. For the CDR3, the DNA is TGTGCCAGCAGCCATACCGGGACCCGGGGCGAGCAGTTCTTC. It translates to CASSHTGTRGEQFF.

This sequence joins TRBV5-1 and TRBJ2-5, with unresolved D. This CDR3 has 14 amino acids. Trimming removed 1 base from V and 4 bases from J, with 11 bases in between. The V gene's germline CDR1 is SGHRS and CDR2 YFSETQ. Written as DNA, the CDR3 is TGCGCCAGCAGCTTGACGTCTAGTTTAGAGACCCAGTACTTC. Protein: CASSLTSSLETQYF.

In its sample, this clonotype was seen many times. The genes are TRBV28 and TRBJ2-4; 9 bases match TRBD1. The junction had 6 bases not matched to a gene; V was cut back by 2 bases and J by 1 base. The germline gives CDR1 MDHEN, CDR2 SYDVKM. The CDR3 has 17 residues. CDR3 residues: CASSLPLGQGAKNIQYF. In DNA, the CDR3 is TGTGCCAGCAGTTTACCCCTCGGACAGGGGGCCAAAAACATTCAGTACTTC.

The rearrangement uses TRBV10-3 and TRBJ2-7; TRBD1 or TRBD2 may be the D gene (5 bases each). V shed 3 bases and J shed 6 bases, with 15 bases lying between them. The V gene's germline CDR1 is ENHRY and CDR2 SYGVKD. The CDR3 is made up of 14 amino acids. The CDR3 DNA reads as TGTGCCATCAGTGATCCGGGGCAGGGAAGCGAGCAGTACTTC. It encodes CAISDPGQGSEQYF.

CDR3 residues: CASSVGGIQETQYF. CDR3 DNA sequence: TGTGCCAGCAGCGTAGGGGGAATCCAAGAGACCCAGTACTTC. The V and J genes are TRBV9 and TRBJ2-5; D is unclear. Trimming took 0 bases from V and 1 from J, leaving 7 bases between them. This CDR3 contains 14 residues. Germline assignment: CDR1 SGDLS and CDR2 YYNGEE. The entire variable domain, with the rest obtained from reference TRBV9 and TRBJ2-5, is as follows: DSGVTQTPKHLITATGQRVTLRCSPRSGDLSVYWYQQSLDQGLQFLIQYYNGEERAKGNILERFSAQQFPDLHSELNLSSLELGDSALYFCASSVGGIQETQYFGPGTRLLVL.

This clonotype has more than one count but fewer than ten. CDR3 protein: CATQLAGVQETQYF. The CDR3 nucleotides read TGTGCCACTCAGCTAGCGGGAGTTCAAGAGACCCAGTACTTC. This chain uses TRBV10-3 with TRBJ2-5; 10 bases are a match to TRBD2. The ends lost 10 bases at V and 2 bases at J; junction bases unmatched: 7. Germline V lookup: CDR1 ENHRY, CDR2 SYGVKD. The CDR3 has 14 amino acids.

The J gene is TRBJ2-2, the V gene TRBV27; D may be TRBD2 (6 bases). Trimming cost V 1 base and J 6 bases, with 12 bases left between them. The CDR3 runs 15 residues. CDR1 and CDR2 (germline): MNHEY, SMNVEV (reference sequence). The CDR3 protein is CASSLFGTPPGELFF. CDR3 in DNA: TGTGCCAGCAGTTTATTTGGGACTCCACCCGGGGAGCTGTTTTTT.

In the case of this clonotype: One end of the junction fails to match germline, which may point to a read error. J is TRBJ1-5 and V is TRBV2, with D possibly matching TRBD1 (5 bases). The germline V gene encodes CDR1 SNHLY and CDR2 FYNNEI. The CDR3 has 16 residues. The CDR3 loop is CAGSEQAPAAGQPQHF. Here the CDR3 DNA reads TGTGCCGGCAGTGAACAGGCTCCGGCGGCTGGTCAGCCCCAGCATTTT.

This clonotype appeared a few times. The CDR3 DNA follows: TGTGCCAGCAGCCAAGCGGCCCCCGGGACTAGCGGGTTCGAGCAGTACTTC. Amino acids: CASSQAAPGTSGFEQYF. V and J are TRBV4-2 and TRBJ2-7; 12 bases align to TRBD2. After removal of 1 base from V and 6 bases from J, the junction contained 10 bases not matched to a gene. Germline V gives CDR1 LGHNA, CDR2 YNFKEQ. There are 17 residues in the CDR3.

The chain couples TRBV5-1 to TRBJ1-2; TRBD1 matches 8 bases. This CDR3 is built from 13 residues. V was pared by 2 bases and J by 8 bases, with 5 bases of the junction left unmatched. Looked up from germline, CDR1 is SGHRS and CDR2 is YFSETQ. In DNA, the CDR3 is TGCGCCAGCAGCTTTCAGGGGGCGCGGGGCTACACCTTC. Encoded protein: CASSFQGARGYTF.

This clonotype was seen a handful of times. The genes are TRBV10-3 and TRBJ2-1, with 8 bases aligning to TRBD1. Per the germline V gene, CDR1 is ENHRY and CDR2 is SYGVKD. The CDR3 covers 19 residues. The V segment lost 7 bases and the J segment 2 bases; nucleotides outside the gene matches: 19. CDR3 sequence reads: CAIKPSQGALADTYNEQFF. The CDR3 coding sequence is TGTGCCATCAAACCCAGCCAGGGGGCCCTAGCCGACACCTACAATGAGCAGTTCTTC.

V gene TRBV29-1 combines with J gene TRBJ2-2; D unclear. This CDR3 has 12 amino acids. The V and J ends lost 4 bases and 3 bases respectively, with 6 bases between them. CDR1 and CDR2 (germline): SQVTM, ANQGSEA. CDR3 sequence reads: CSVATDTGELFF. The CDR3 DNA reads TGCAGCGTTGCGACTGACACCGGGGAGCTGTTTTTT.

This clonotype occurred a few times. The chain has TRBV6-1 and TRBJ2-1; D is unresolved. V was pared by 5 bases and J by 0 bases, with 14 bases between. CDR1 and CDR2 from the germline V gene are MNHNS and SASEGT. CDR3 length: 16 amino acids. The CDR3 loop is CASSRLLLSSYNEQFF. The CDR3 bases are TGTGCCAGCAGTCGACTGCTCTTGAGCTCCTACAATGAGCAGTTCTTC.

This clonotype appeared a few times. The V and J genes are TRBV10-3 and TRBJ2-5, with 12 bases aligning to TRBD2. The CDR3 has 15 amino acids. The germline CDR1 and CDR2 sequences are ENHRY and SYGVKD. Trimming cost V 10 bases and J 7 bases; bases outside gene matches: 13. The CDR3 is CATARLAGDRGTQYF. The CDR3 DNA is TGTGCCACGGCGAGACTAGCGGGAGACCGAGGGACCCAGTACTTC.

V usage is TRBV16 and J usage is TRBJ2-7, with D possibly matching TRBD2 (6 bases). This CDR3 comprises 14 residues. The V gene's germline CDR1 is KGHSY and CDR2 FQNENV. Between the trimmed V and J ends, which lost 1 base and 3 bases, there was a span of 10 bases. The DNA for the CDR3 is TGTGCCAGCAGCCAATGGAACGGGAGCTACGAGCAGTACTTC. This codes for CASSQWNGSYEQYF.

This clonotype was seen only a few times. V and J are TRBV12-3 or TRBV12-4 and TRBJ2-5, with D perhaps matching TRBD2 (6 bases). The CDR3 runs 14 residues. The V and J ends lost 4 bases and 2 bases respectively, with 11 bases between them. CDR3 nucleotide sequence: TGTGCCAGCAGTTCCTCGGGACTTCAAGAGACCCAGTACTTC. Translating gives CASSSSGLQETQYF.

J is TRBJ2-3 and V is TRBV20-1; D is undetermined. V was clipped by 1 base and J by 4 bases, with 6 bases between them. The germline V gene encodes CDR1 DFQATT and CDR2 SNEGSKA (reference sequence). This CDR3 has 12 amino acids. For the CDR3, the DNA is TGCAGTGCTAGAGTTCCGGCAGATACGCAGTATTTT. It translates to CSARVPADTQYF.

Ten or more counts support this clonotype. The chain links TRBV5-1 to TRBJ2-7, with 7 bases lining up with TRBD2. V was pared by 6 bases and J by 3 bases, with 12 bases of the junction left unmatched. This CDR3 is built from 15 residues. The germline gives CDR1 SGHRS, CDR2 YFSETQ. This CDR3 is CASTLIAGDLYEQYF. The CDR3 region has the DNA TGCGCCAGCACCCTTATTGCGGGAGACCTCTACGAGCAGTACTTC.